These 11 T cell receptor beta chains share one sample of origin, sequenced in a study of OX40 agonist ivuxolimab in advanced cancers. Profiled with immunoSEQ multiplex PCR; TCRdb holds only in-frame clones, not every one. This table holds around 35,000 clones, roughly nine tenths found once. The sequenced sample was CD4+ or CD8+ T cells sorted from blood, obtained in a trial of the OX40 agonist ivuxolimab. Receptors originate from an adult with an advanced solid tumor such as melanoma, head and neck, liver or kidney cancer.

This chain links TRBV11-2 with TRBJ1-4; TRBD1 matches at 9 bases. In germline, CDR1 is SGHAT, CDR2 FQNNGV. The CDR3 runs 13 residues. V shed 5 bases and J 6 bases; nucleotides not matched to a gene: 1. DNA of the CDR3: TGTGCCAGCAGCCGGGACAGGGATGAAAAACTGTTTTTT. Translated: CASSRDRDEKLFF.

The chain couples TRBV4-2 to TRBJ2-2; TRBD2 aligns across 13 bases. Per germline, CDR1 LGHNA and CDR2 YNFKEQ. The ends lost 4 bases at V and 8 bases at J; junction bases unmatched: 4. The CDR3 covers 15 residues. In DNA form, the CDR3 reads TGTGCCAGCAGCCCAGGACTAGCGGGGGCTGGGGAGCTGTTTTTT. Encoded protein: CASSPGLAGAGELFF.

The chain employs TRBV7-8 and TRBJ2-7, with 8 positions matching TRBD1. The ends lost 4 bases at V and 4 bases at J; junction bases unmatched: 9. The CDR3 has 15 amino acids. Germline lookup yields CDR1 SGHVS and CDR2 FQNEAQ. The CDR3 region has the DNA TGTGCCAGCAGCTCCAGACAGGGGCGGAATTACGAGCAGTACTTC. As protein: CASSSRQGRNYEQYF.

This chain connects TRBV14 to TRBJ2-7; D not resolved. V dropped 4 bases and J dropped 3 bases, with 13 bases sitting between them. Germline CDR1 is SGHDN and CDR2 is FVKESK. The CDR3 is 14 amino acids. CDR3 bases: TGTGCCAGCAGCCCCCTCGACCGCTACTACGAGCAGTACTTC. It codes for CASSPLDRYYEQYF. The full variable domain, completed using reference TRBV14 and TRBJ2-7, is EAGVTQFPSHSVIEKGQTVTLRCDPISGHDNLYWYRRVMGKEIKFLLHFVKESKQDESGMPNNRFLAERTGGTYSTLKVQPAELEDSGVYFCASSPLDRYYEQYFGPGTRLTVT.

This chain joins TRBV2 and TRBJ1-5; 7 bases are a match to TRBD1. Germline-derived CDR1 and CDR2 are SNHLY and FYNNEI. There are 16 residues in the CDR3. J was trimmed by 7 bases and V by 2 bases; bases with no gene match: 11. The chain's CDR3 is CASSERVRQGRQPQHF. The CDR3 coding sequence is TGTGCCAGCAGTGAACGGGTTCGACAGGGTCGACAGCCCCAGCATTTT.

This chain links TRBV6-5 with TRBJ1-4, with 9 bases fitting TRBD1. Germline V lookup: CDR1 MNHEY, CDR2 SVGAGI. Unmatched junction bases numbered 10, after V lost 7 bases and J lost 7 bases. This CDR3 contains 15 residues. CDR3 sequence reads: CASKGDTGGGEKLFF. In DNA, the CDR3 is TGTGCCAGCAAGGGGGATACAGGGGGCGGTGAAAAACTGTTTTTT.

V is TRBV5-1 and J is TRBJ2-2, with D possibly matching TRBD2 (5 bases). V gave up 2 bases and J gave up 6 bases, with 14 bases separating them. Germline lookup yields CDR1 SGHRS and CDR2 YFSETQ. The CDR3 is 15 amino acids. The CDR3 is CASSFAAPSPGELFF. The DNA for the CDR3 is TGCGCCAGCAGCTTTGCAGCCCCTAGCCCCGGGGAGCTGTTTTTT.

V is TRBV2 and J is TRBJ2-1; no definite D call. The V end was cut by 6 bases, the J end by 6 bases, with 9 bases between. Per germline, CDR1 SNHLY and CDR2 FYNNEI. CDR3 length: 12 amino acids. CDR3: CASRRQINEQFF. Here the CDR3 DNA reads TGTGCCAGCAGGCGGCAGATCAATGAGCAGTTCTTC. The entire variable domain, with the rest obtained from reference TRBV2 and TRBJ2-1, is as follows: EPEVTQTPSHQVTQMGQEVILRCVPISNHLYFYWYRQILGQKVEFLVSFYNNEISEKSEIFDDQFSVERPDGSNFTLKIRSTKLEDSAMYFCASRRQINEQFFGPGTRLTVL.

The rearrangement uses TRBV7-2 and TRBJ2-5; D is tentatively TRBD1 or TRBD2 (7 bases each). The germline V and J ends were trimmed by 5 bases and 6 bases, with 19 bases remaining between them. The CDR3 length is 15 residues. Germline lookup yields CDR1 SGHTA and CDR2 FQGNSA. As DNA, the CDR3 is TGTGCCAGCAGCCTCGGGGGGACAGCCGGAAAGACCCAGTACTTC. Residues: CASSLGGTAGKTQYF.

CDR3 sequence (DNA): TGCGCCAGCAGTCAATCGGGGGGCGCCGCCTACAATGAGCAGTTCTTC. Translation: CASSQSGGAAYNEQFF. The chain joins TRBV23-1 to TRBJ2-1; the D gene could be TRBD1 or TRBD2 (6 bases each). TRBV23-1 falls under the ORF class, with uncertain function. Between the trimmed V and J ends, which lost 0 bases and 2 bases, there was a span of 11 bases. This CDR3 spans 16 amino acids.

The chain recombines TRBV2 with TRBJ2-4; D remains unclear. The germline gives CDR1 SNHLY, CDR2 FYNNEI. The V end was cut by 10 bases, the J end by 0 bases, with 13 bases between. The CDR3 covers 14 residues. CDR3 amino acids: CATTERLAKNIQYF. CDR3 nucleotides: TGTGCCACCACAGAAAGACTAGCCAAAAACATTCAGTACTTC.